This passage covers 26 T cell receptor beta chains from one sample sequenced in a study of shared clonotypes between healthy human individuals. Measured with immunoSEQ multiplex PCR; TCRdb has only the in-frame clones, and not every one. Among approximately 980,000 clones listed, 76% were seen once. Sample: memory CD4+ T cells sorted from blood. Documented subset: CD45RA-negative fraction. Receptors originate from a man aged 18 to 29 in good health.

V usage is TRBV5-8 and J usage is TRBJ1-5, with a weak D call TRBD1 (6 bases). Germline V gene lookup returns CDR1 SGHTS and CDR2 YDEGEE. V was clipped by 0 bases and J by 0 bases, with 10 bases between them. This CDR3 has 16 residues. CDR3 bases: TGTGCCAGCAGCTTGGGGGACACTTATAGCAATCAGCCCCAGCATTTT. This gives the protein CASSLGDTYSNQPQHF. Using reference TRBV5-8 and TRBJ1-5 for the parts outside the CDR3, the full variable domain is EAGVTQSPTHLIKTRGQQATLRCSPISGHTSVYWYQQALGLGLQFLLWYDEGEERNRGNFPPRFSGRQFPNYSSELNVNALELEDSALYLCASSLGDTYSNQPQHFGDGTRLSIL.

The CDR3, as DNA: TGTGCCAGCACTGAGGACAGGATCAATCAGCCCCAGCATTTT. It codes for CASTEDRINQPQHF. The chain recombines TRBV6-1 with TRBJ1-5; TRBD1 matches at 7 bases. The CDR3 loop spans 14 amino acids. J gave up 3 bases and V 7 bases, and 6 bases lay outside the gene matches. The germline V gene has CDR1 MNHNS and CDR2 SASEGT.

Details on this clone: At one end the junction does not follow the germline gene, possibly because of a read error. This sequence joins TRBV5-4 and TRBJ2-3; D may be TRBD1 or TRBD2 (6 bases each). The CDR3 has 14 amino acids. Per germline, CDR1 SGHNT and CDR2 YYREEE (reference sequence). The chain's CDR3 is CASSQDGGTNTQYF. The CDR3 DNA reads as TGCGCCAGCAGCCAAGACGGCGGGACAAATACGCAGTATTTT.

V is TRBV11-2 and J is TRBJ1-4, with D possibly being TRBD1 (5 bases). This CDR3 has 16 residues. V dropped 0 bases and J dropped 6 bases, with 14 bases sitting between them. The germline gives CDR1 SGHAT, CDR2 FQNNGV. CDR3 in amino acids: CASSLDRGREYEKLFF. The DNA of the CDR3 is TGTGCCAGCAGCTTAGATCGGGGCAGGGAATATGAAAAACTGTTTTTT.

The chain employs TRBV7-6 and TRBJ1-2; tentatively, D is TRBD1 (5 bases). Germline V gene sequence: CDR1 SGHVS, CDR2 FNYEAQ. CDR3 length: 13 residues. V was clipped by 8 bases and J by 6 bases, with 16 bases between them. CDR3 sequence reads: CASAAGRSNGYTF. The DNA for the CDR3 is TGTGCCAGCGCGGCAGGGAGGAGTAATGGCTACACCTTC.

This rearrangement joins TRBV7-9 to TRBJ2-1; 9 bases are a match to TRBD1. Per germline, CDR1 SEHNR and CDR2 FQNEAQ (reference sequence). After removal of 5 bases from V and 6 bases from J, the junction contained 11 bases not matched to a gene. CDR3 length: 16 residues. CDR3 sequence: CASSVYLGTGTNEQFF. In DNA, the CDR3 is TGTGCCAGCAGCGTTTACCTCGGGACAGGGACCAATGAGCAGTTCTTC.

The CDR3 nucleotides read TGTGCCAGTAGTATAGGGGAGATAGCTTTCTTT. Amino acids: CASSIGEIAFF. The rearrangement links TRBV19 to TRBJ1-1; D not certain. CDR1 is LNHDA, CDR2 SQIVND, per germline (reference sequence). The V end was cut by 1 base, the J end by 10 bases, with 7 bases between. The CDR3 is 11 residues long.

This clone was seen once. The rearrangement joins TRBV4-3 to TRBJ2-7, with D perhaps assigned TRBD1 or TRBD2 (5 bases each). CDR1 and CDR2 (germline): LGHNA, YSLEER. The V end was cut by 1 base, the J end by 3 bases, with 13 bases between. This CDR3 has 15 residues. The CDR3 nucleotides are TGCGCCAGCAGCCAAGGGGGGATCGAGAGCTACGAGCAGTACTTC. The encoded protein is CASSQGGIESYEQYF.

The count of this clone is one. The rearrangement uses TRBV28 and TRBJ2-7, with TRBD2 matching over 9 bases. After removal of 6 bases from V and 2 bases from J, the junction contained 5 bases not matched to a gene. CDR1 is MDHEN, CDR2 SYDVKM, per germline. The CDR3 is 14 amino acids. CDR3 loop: CASRLAGGPYEQYF. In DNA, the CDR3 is TGTGCCAGCAGGCTTGCGGGGGGGCCCTACGAGCAGTACTTC.

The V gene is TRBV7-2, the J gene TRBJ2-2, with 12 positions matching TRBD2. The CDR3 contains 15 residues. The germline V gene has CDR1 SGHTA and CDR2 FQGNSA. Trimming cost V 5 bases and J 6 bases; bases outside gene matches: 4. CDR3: CASSPRLAGAGELFF. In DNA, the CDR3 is TGTGCCAGCAGCCCCCGACTAGCGGGAGCCGGGGAGCTGTTTTTT.

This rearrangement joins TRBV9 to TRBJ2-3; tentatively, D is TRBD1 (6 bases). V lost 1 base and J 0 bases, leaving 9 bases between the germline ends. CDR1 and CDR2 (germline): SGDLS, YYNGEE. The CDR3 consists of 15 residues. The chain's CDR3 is CASSVTGISTDTQYF. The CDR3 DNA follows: TGTGCCAGCAGCGTAACAGGGATTAGCACAGATACGCAGTATTTT.

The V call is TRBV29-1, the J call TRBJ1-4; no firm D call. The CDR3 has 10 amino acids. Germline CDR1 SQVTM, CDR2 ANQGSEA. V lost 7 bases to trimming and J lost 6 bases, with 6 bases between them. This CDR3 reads CSAEHEKLFF. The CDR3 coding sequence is TGCAGCGCTGAGCATGAAAAACTGTTTTTT.

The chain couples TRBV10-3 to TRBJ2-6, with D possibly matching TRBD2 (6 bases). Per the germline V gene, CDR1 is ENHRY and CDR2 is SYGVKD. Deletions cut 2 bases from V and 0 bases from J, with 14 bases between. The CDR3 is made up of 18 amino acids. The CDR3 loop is CAISEAMGGRSGANVLTF. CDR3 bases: TGTGCCATCAGTGAGGCGATGGGGGGACGCTCTGGGGCCAACGTCCTGACTTTC.

The CDR3 spells CASSQLFGIQETQYF. DNA of the CDR3: TGTGCCAGCAGCCAACTCTTCGGGATTCAAGAGACCCAGTACTTC. This chain joins TRBV14 and TRBJ2-5; the D gene is possibly TRBD2 (5 bases). From germline, CDR1 is SGHDN and CDR2 FVKESK. The germline V and J ends were trimmed by 2 bases and 2 bases, with 12 bases remaining between them. The CDR3 loop spans 15 amino acids.

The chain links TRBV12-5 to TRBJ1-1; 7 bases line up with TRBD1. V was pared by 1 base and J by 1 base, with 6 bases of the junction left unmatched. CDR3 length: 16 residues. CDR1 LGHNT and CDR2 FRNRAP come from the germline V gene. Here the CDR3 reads CASGLGQGISNTEAFF. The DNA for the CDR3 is TGTGCTAGTGGTTTGGGACAGGGAATCTCGAACACTGAAGCTTTCTTT. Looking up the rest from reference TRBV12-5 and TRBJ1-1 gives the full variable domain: DARVTQTPRHKVTEMGQEVTMRCQPILGHNTVFWYRQTMMQGLELLAYFRNRAPLDDSGMPKDRFSAEMPDATLATLKIQPSEPRDSAVYFCASGLGQGISNTEAFFGQGTRLTVV.

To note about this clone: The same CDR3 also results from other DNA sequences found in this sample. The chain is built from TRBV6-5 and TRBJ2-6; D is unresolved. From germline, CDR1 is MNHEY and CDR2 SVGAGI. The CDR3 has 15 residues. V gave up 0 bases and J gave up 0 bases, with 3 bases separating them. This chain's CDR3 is CASSYSGSGANVLTF. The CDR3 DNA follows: TGTGCCAGCAGTTACTCGGGCTCTGGGGCCAACGTCCTGACTTTC.

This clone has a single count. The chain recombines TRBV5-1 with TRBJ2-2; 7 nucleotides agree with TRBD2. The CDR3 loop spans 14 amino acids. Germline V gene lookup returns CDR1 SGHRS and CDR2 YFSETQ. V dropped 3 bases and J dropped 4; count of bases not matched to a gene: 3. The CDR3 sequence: CASSSTSFTGELFF. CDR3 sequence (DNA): TGCGCCAGCAGCTCGACTAGCTTCACCGGGGAGCTGTTTTTT. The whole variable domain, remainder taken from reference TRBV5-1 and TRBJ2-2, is KAGVTQTPRYLIKTRGQQVTLSCSPISGHRSVSWYQQTPGQGLQFLFEYFSETQRNKGNFPGRFSGRQFSNSRSEMNVSTLELGDSALYLCASSSTSFTGELFFGEGSRLTVL.

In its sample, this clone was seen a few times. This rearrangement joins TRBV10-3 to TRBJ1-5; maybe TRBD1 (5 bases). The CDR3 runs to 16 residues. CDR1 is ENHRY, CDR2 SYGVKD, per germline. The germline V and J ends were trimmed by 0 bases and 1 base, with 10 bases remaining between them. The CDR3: CAISESLGDSNQPQHF. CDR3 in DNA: TGTGCCATCAGTGAGTCTCTCGGGGACAGCAATCAGCCCCAGCATTTT.

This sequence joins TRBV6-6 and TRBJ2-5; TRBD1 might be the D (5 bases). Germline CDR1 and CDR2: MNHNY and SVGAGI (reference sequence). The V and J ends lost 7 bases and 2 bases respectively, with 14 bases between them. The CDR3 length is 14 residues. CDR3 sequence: CASTGATGQETQYF. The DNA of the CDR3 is TGTGCCAGCACCGGCGCTACAGGTCAAGAGACCCAGTACTTC.

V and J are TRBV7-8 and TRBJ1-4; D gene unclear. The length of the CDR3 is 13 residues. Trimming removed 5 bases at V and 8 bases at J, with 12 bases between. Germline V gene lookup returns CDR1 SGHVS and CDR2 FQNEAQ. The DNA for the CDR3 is TGTGCCAGCAGCGCGGGCCGCGGGGAAAAACTGTTTTTT. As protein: CASSAGRGEKLFF.

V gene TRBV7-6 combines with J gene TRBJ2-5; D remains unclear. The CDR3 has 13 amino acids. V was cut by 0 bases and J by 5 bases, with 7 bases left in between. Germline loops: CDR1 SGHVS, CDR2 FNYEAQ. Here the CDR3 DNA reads TGTGCCAGCAGCTTAGCGGGATCTGAGACCCAGTACTTC. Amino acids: CASSLAGSETQYF. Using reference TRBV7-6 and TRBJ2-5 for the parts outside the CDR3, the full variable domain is GAGVSQSPRYKVTKRGQDVALRCDPISGHVSLYWYRQALGQGPEFLTYFNYEAQQDKSGLPNDRFSAERPEGSISTLTIQRTEQRDSAMYRCASSLAGSETQYFGPGTRLLVL.

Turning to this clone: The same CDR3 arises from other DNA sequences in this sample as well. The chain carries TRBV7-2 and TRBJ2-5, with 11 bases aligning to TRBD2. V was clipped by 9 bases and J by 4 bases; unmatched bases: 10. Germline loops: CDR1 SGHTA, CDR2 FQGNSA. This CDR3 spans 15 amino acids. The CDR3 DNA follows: TGTGCCAGTTCGATGACTAGCGGGGCGGGAGAGACCCAGTACTTC. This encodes CASSMTSGAGETQYF.

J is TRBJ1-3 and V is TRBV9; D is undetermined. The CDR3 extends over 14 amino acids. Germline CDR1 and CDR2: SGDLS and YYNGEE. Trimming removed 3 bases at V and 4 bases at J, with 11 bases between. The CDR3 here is CASSALRGGNTIYF. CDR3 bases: TGTGCCAGCAGCGCTCTAAGAGGAGGAAACACCATATATTTT.

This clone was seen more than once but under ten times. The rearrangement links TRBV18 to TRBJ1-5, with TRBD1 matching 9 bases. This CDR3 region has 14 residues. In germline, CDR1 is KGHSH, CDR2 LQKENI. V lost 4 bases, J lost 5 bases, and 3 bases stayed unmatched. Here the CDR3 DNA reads TGTGCCAGCTCACGGGGACAGGGATATCAGCCCCAGCATTTT. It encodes CASSRGQGYQPQHF.

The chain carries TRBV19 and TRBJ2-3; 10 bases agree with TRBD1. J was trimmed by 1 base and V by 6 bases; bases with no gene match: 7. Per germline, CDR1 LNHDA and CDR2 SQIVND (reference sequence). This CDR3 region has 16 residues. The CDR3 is CASRISGTGGTDTQYF. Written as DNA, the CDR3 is TGTGCCAGTAGAATCTCCGGGACAGGGGGCACAGATACGCAGTATTTT.

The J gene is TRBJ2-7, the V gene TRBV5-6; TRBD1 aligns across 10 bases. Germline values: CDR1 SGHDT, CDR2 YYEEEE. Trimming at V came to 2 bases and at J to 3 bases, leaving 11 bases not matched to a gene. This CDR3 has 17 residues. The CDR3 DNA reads TGTGCCAGCAGCTTATCGACAGGGGGCCCTAAGGGCTACGAGCAGTACTTC. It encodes CASSLSTGGPKGYEQYF.